The rows below give T cell receptor beta chains drawn from one sample of a study of cytomegalovirus exposure and HLA in healthy donors. Profiling relied on immunoSEQ multiplex PCR, and the TCRdb table lists in-frame clones only, not all of them. The sample holds fewer than 90,000 clones, about 93% seen once. The sample was PBMCs. Source of these receptors: a woman younger than 30 in good health and CMV-seronegative. The conserved cysteine and the conserved F or W are not part of the CDR3 here. The D gene is left open where the match is weak.

V gene,D gene,CDR3 protein
TRBV12-5,-,ASGLGREATNEKLF
TRBV6-5,-,ASSYSTGRADTQY
TRBV28,-,ASSLASPRSVEETQY
TRBV28,-,ASSLVVDEQY
TRBV2,-,ASRGEVLGEKLF
TRBV6-6,-,ASSPPGGRAQH
TRBV2,-,ASSEGVRLALNEQY
TRBV30,-,AWSLRGSGANVLT
TRBV11-2,-,ASSPTPLGLAYEQY
TRBV29-1,TRBD2,SVVGTSGGHLDVETQY
TRBV7-9,-,ASSPRTLSTDTQY
TRBV6-5,TRBD1,ASSYQTGQGLYEQY
TRBV19,TRBD1,ASIGDSYTEAF
TRBV5-1,-,ASSLGAGSFNEQY
TRBV7-9,TRBD1,ASSYRGYEQY
TRBV18,-,ASSPIYSSTDTQY
TRBV10-3,TRBD1,AATGTGMSYEQY
TRBV18,TRBD1,ASSLSDRVVTEAF
TRBV7-2,TRBD1,ASSPETGRSYEQY
TRBV4-1,-,ASSQELAEKLF
TRBV6-4,-,ASSEGRDYNEQF
TRBV7-8,-,ASSPPTGRYEQY
TRBV19,-,ASRRGSRDTEAF
TRBV29-1,TRBD2,SVIGLAGGHVTYNEQF
TRBV18,TRBD1,ASSLKDRETEAF
TRBV6-8,-,ASTGGGRVCGYT
TRBV6-5,TRBD2,ASSFVGGGEETQY
TRBV27,TRBD1,ASRDRGSYEQY
TRBV7-2,TRBD1,ASSTARDRPYEQY
TRBV6-6,-,ASSYESGSYEQY
TRBV9,TRBD1,ASSDRDRGLDTEAF
TRBV28,TRBD2,ASSPPGTSGWNEQF
TRBV5-6,-,ASSLVRGGTDQRKAF
TRBV30,-,AWSFQGNIQY
TRBV7-9,-,ASSLFSSSEKLF
TRBV11-2,-,ASSQKIRDTSYSYEQY
TRBV4-1,TRBD1,ASSQGLGQAHGYT
TRBV30,-,AWSQDRQETQY
TRBV5-1,-,ASSTGFMNTEAF
TRBV9,-,ASSSGGPLNTEAF
TRBV30,TRBD1,AWRLDRESDEQY
TRBV5-6,-,ASSLDGGRGISLH
TRBV6-6,-,ASRPPGEGGTEAF